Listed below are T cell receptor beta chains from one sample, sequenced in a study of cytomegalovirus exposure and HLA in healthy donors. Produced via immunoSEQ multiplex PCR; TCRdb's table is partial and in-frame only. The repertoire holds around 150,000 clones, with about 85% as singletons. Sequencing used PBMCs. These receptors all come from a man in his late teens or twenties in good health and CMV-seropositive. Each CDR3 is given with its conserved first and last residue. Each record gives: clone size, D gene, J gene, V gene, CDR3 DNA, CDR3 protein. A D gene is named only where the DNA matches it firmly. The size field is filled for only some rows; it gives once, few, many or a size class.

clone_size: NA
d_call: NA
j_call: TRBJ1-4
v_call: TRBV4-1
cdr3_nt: TGCGCCAGCAGCCAAGGGGGGGATGGAGAAAAACTGTTTTTT
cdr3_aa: CASSQGGDGEKLFF

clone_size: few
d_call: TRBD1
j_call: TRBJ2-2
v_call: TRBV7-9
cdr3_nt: TGTTCCAGCAGCTTAGAGGTGACAGGGCGCACCGGGGAGCTGTTTTTT
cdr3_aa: CSSSLEVTGRTGELFF

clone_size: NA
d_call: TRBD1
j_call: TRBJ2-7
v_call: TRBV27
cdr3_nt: TGTGCCAGCAGTTTGGGGACAGGGATCGGGGAGCAGTACTTC
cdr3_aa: CASSLGTGIGEQYF

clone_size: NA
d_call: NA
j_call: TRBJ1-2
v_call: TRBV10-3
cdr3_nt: TGTGCCATCAGTGCTTTAGCTGGCTACACCTTC
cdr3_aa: CAISALAGYTF

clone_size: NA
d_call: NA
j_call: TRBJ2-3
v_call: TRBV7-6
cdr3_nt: TGTGCCAGCAGCTCCCCTCAGGGTAGCGGCGATACGCAGTATTTT
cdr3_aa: CASSSPQGSGDTQYF

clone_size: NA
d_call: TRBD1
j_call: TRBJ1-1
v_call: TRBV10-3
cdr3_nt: TGTGCCATCAGCGACCGACAGGGTCCCACTGAAGCTTTCTTT
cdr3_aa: CAISDRQGPTEAFF

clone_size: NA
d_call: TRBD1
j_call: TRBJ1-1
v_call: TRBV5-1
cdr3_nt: TGCGCCAGCAGCTGGACAGGGTCAGAAGCTTTCTTT
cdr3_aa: CASSWTGSEAFF

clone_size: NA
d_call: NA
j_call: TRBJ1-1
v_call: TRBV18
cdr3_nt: TGTGCCAGCTCACTGCGGGCGGCTGAAGCTTTCTTT
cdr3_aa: CASSLRAAEAFF

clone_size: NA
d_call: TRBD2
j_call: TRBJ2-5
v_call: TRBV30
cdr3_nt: TGTGCCTGGAGCAAAACTCAGACTAGCGGGGCAGGGACCCAGTACTTC
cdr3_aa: CAWSKTQTSGAGTQYF

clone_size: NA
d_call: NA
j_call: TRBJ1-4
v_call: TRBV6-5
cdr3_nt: TGTGCCAGCAGTGCCTCAGGGGCAAGGAAACTGTTTTTT
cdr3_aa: CASSASGARKLFF

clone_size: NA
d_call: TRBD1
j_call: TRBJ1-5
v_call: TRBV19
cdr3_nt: TGTGCCAGTAGTATAGGAGGGACAGTCCCTTCAGGGCCCCAGCATTTT
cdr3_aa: CASSIGGTVPSGPQHF

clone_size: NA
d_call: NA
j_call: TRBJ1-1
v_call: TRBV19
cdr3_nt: TGTGCCAGTAATCCAGGGATGAACACTGAAGCTTTCTTT
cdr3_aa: CASNPGMNTEAFF

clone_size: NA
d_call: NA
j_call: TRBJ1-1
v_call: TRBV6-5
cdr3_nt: TGTGCCAGCAGTTACTCGATGGCAGGGCAGAACACTGAAGCTTTCTTT
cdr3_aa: CASSYSMAGQNTEAFF

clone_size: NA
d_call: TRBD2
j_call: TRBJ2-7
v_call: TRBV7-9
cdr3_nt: TGTTCCAGCAGCTTAGTAGCGGGGGGGCACTACGAGCAGTACTTC
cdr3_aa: CSSSLVAGGHYEQYF

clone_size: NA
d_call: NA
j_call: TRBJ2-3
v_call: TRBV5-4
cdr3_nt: TGTGCCAGCAGCTCAGAGGGGACTAGCACAGATACGCAGTATTTT
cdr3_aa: CASSSEGTSTDTQYF

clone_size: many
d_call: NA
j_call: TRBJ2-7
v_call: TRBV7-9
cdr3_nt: TGTGCCAGCAGCTCCCCGGGACTTACCGCCTACGAGCAGTACTTC
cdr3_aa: CASSSPGLTAYEQYF

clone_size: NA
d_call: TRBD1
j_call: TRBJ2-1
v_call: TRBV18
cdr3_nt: TGTGCCAGCTCGCCCGTACAGGGGGCAAGCGACAATGAGCAGTTCTTC
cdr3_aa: CASSPVQGASDNEQFF

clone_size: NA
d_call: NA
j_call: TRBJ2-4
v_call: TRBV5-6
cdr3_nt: TGTGCCAGCAGCTTGGCCCACCCCGCGGACAGTCAGTACTTC
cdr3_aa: CASSLAHPADSQYF

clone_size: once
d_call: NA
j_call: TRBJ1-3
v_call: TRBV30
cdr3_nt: TGTGCCTGGGGGGGCATATCTGGAAACACCATATATTTT
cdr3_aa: CAWGGISGNTIYF

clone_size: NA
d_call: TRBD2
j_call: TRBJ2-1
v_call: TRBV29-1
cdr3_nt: TGCAGCGTTGGTGCAAGCGGGGTAACGTACAATGAGCAGTTCTTC
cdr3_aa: CSVGASGVTYNEQFF

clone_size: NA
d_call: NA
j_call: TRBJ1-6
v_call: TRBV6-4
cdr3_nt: TGTGCCAGCAGTGACTCTTCGGGGGGCTCACCCCTCCACTTT
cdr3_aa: CASSDSSGGSPLHF

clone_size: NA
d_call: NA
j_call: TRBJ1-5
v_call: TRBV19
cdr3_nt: TGTGCCAGTAGTATTCAGCCGGATCGGGGGGAAAGCAATCAGCCCCAGCATTTT
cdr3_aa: CASSIQPDRGESNQPQHF

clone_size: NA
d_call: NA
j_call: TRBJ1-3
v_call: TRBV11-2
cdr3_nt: TGTGCCAGCAGCCCCGGCCTGGGGGCAGCTGGAAACACCATATATTTT
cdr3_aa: CASSPGLGAAGNTIYF

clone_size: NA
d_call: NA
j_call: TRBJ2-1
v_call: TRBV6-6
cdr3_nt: TGTGCCAGCAGTCCCGAGGGTAGCGCAGGCAATGAGCAGTTCTTC
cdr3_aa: CASSPEGSAGNEQFF

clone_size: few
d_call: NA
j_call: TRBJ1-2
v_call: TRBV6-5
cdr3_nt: TGTGCCAGCAGTGCCCGGGGGGGGGATGGCTACACCTTC
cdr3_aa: CASSARGGDGYTF

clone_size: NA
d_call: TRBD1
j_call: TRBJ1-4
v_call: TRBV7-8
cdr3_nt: TGTGCCAGCAGCTTAGTTTGGGACAGGGCAAAGGGGAATGAAAAACTGTTTTTT
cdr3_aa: CASSLVWDRAKGNEKLFF

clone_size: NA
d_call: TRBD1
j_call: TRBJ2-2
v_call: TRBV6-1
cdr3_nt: TGTGCCGGATCTCAGGGACAGGGGTTTACCGGGGAGCTGTTTTTT
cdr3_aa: CAGSQGQGFTGELFF

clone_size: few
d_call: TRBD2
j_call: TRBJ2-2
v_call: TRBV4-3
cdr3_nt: TGCGCCAGCAGCCAAGATCGGCTAGCGGGGGGTTGGACCGGGGAGCTGTTTTTT
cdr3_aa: CASSQDRLAGGWTGELFF

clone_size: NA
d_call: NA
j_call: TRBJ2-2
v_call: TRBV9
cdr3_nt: TGTGCCAGCAGCCCCCGTGGGGGACTGAGTTCGGGTACCGGGGAGCTGTTTTTT
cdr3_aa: CASSPRGGLSSGTGELFF

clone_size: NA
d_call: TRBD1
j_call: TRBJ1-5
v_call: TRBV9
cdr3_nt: TGTGCCAGCAGCGTTACAGGGGGCAGCAATCAGCCCCAGCATTTT
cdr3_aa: CASSVTGGSNQPQHF

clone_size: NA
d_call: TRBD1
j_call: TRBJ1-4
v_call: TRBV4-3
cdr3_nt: TGCGCCAGCGCGCGGACAGGGGCGATGTTAGCAACTAATGAAAAACTGTTTTTT
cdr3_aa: CASARTGAMLATNEKLFF

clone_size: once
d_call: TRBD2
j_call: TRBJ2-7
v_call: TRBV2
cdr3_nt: TGTGCCAGCGCTAGCGGGGGGAGGGAGCAGTACTTC
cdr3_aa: CASASGGREQYF

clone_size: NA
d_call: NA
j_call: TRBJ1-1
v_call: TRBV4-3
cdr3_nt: TGCGCCAGCAGCCAAGTCCAGGGCCCGGGGAACACTGAAGCTTTCTTT
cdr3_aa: CASSQVQGPGNTEAFF

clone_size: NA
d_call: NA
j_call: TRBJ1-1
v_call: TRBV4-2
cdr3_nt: TGTGCCAGCAGCCAAGTATCGGGGGTCACTGAAGCTTTCTTT
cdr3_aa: CASSQVSGVTEAFF

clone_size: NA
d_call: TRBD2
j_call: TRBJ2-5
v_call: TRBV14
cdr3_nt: TGTGCCAGCAGCCATACTAGCGGGGGGCTCCTTCGGATGGAGACCCAGTACTTC
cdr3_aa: CASSHTSGGLLRMETQYF

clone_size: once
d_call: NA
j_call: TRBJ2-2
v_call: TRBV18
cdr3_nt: TGTGCCAGCTCAAGACAGGGAGGCAACACCGGGGAGCTGTTTTTT
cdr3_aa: CASSRQGGNTGELFF

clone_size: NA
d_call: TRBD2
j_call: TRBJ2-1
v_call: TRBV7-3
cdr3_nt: TGTGCCAGCAGCTTAGACCCCACTAGCGGTCCCTACAATGAGCAGTTCTTC
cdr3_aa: CASSLDPTSGPYNEQFF

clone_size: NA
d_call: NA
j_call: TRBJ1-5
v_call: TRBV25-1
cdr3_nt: TGTGCCAGCAGTGAATCGGGTAGCAATCAGCCCCAGCATTTT
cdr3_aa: CASSESGSNQPQHF

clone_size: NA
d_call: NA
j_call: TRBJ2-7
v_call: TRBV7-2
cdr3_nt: TGTGCCAGCAGCTTACAGGGAAACTCCTACGAGCAGTACTTC
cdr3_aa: CASSLQGNSYEQYF

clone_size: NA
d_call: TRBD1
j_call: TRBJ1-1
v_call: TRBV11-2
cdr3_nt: TGTGCCAGCGGGGTATTGGGACAGGGGAGGAATACTGAAGCTTTCTTT
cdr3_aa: CASGVLGQGRNTEAFF

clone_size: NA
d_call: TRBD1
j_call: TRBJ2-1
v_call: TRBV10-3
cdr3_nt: TGTGCCACCCAAACAGGGGGTGGTGAGCAGTTCTTC
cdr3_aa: CATQTGGGEQFF

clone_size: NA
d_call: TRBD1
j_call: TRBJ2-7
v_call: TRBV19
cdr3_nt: TGTGCCAGTAGTTTCCGGACAGGGAACTACGAGCAGTACTTC
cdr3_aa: CASSFRTGNYEQYF

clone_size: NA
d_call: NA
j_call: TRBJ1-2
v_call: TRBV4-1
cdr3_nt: TGCGCCAGCAGCCACCCAACTGGGGCCTATGGCTACACCTTC
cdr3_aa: CASSHPTGAYGYTF

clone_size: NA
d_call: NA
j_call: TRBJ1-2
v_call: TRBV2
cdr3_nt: TGTGCCAGCAGTGAATCAGGGGTCGCTAACTATGGCTACACCTTC
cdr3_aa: CASSESGVANYGYTF

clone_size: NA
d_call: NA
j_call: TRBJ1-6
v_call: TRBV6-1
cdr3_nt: TGTGCCAGCAGTGTAAACGGGTCACCCCTCCACTTT
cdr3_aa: CASSVNGSPLHF

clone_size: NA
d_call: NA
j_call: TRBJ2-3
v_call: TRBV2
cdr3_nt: TGTGCCAGCAGAGCGATAGATACGCAGTATTTT
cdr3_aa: CASRAIDTQYF

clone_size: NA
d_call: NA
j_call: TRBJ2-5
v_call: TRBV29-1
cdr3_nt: TGCAGCGTGCGACAAGAGACCCAGTACTTC
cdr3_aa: CSVRQETQYF

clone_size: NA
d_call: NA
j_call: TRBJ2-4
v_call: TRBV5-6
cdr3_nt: TGTGCCAGCAGCTTGGGACAGGTCTTAGCCAAAAACAGTCAGTACTTC
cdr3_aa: CASSLGQVLAKNSQYF

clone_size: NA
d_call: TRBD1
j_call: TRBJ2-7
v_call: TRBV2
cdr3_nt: TGTGCCAGCAGTTTCAGATTCCGGGACAGCTCCTCGGGGCAGTACTTC
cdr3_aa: CASSFRFRDSSSGQYF

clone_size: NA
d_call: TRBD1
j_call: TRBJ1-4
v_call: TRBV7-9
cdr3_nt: TGTGCCAGCAGCACAACAGGGGGCGGGGGTGAAAAACTGTTTTTT
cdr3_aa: CASSTTGGGGEKLFF

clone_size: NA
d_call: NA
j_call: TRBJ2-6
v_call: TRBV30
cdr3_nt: TGTGCCGTATCCGCCGGGATGAGCTCTGGGGCCAACGTCCTGACTTTC
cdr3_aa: CAVSAGMSSGANVLTF

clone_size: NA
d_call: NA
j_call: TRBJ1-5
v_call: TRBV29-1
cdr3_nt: TGCAGCGTAAAACAGGGTATAGATCAGCCCCAGCATTTT
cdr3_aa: CSVKQGIDQPQHF

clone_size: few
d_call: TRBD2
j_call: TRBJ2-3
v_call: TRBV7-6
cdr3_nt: TGTGCCAGCAGCGCCCCGACTAGCGGGGGGGTCCGAGGGGCGCAGTATTTT
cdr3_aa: CASSAPTSGGVRGAQYF

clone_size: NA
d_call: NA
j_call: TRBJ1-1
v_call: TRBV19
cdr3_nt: TGTGCCAGTAGTATAGAATCGGTGAACACTGAAGCTTTCTTT
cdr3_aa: CASSIESVNTEAFF

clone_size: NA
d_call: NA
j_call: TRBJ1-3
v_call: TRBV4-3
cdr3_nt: TGCGCCAGCAGCCAGGGGACAGGAAACACCATATATTTT
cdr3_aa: CASSQGTGNTIYF

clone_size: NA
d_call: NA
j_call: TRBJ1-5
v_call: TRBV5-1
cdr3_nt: TGCGCCAGCAGCGCCTCGACAGACCCTAATCAGCCCCAGCATTTT
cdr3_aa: CASSASTDPNQPQHF

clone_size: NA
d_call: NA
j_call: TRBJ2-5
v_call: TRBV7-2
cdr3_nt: TGTGCCAGCAGCTTAGAGTGGAACAGTTGGGAGACCCAGTACTTC
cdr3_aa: CASSLEWNSWETQYF

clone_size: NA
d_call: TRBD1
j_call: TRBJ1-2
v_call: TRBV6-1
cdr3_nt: TGTGCCAGCAGTGCCTCCGGGACAGGGTCAGGCTACACCTTC
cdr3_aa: CASSASGTGSGYTF

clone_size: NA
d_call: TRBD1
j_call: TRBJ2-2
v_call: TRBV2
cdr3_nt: TGTGCCAGCCGGACAGGGCTTGTAGTCGGGGAGCTGTTTTTT
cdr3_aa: CASRTGLVVGELFF